Listed below are T cell receptor beta chains from one sample, sequenced in a study of blood T cell repertoires in COVID-19. Sequencing was performed with immunoSEQ multiplex PCR; in TCRdb, only in-frame clones are kept and a portion is missing. The sample consists of 40,000 to 55,000 clones, 70% to 85% of them appearing once. The sequencing sample was made of peripheral blood. The receptors originated from a human donor in a cohort sampled during active COVID-19. Both conserved end residues are part of each CDR3. The D gene is left open where the match is weak. The size field is filled for only some rows; it gives once, few, many or a size class.

len,d_gene,v_gene,abundance,j_gene,CDR3aa,CDR3nt
16,NA,TRBV6-6,NA,TRBJ2-3,CASTPGVGASTDTQYF,TGTGCCAGCACCCCCGGGGTGGGGGCTAGCACAGATACGCAGTATTTT
11,NA,TRBV28,medium-sized,TRBJ1-2,CASSLGDGYTF,TGTGCCAGCAGTCTGGGAGATGGCTACACCTTC
17,NA,TRBV6-1,NA,TRBJ1-6,CASSEAPYGGGNSPLHF,TGTGCCAGCAGTGAAGCCCCCTACGGGGGAGGGAATTCACCCCTCCACTTT
18,TRBD2,TRBV5-6,NA,TRBJ2-7,CASSLMASGSSRSREQYF,TGTGCCAGCAGCTTGATGGCTAGCGGGAGTTCAAGATCGAGGGAGCAGTACTTC
14,NA,TRBV10-3,NA,TRBJ1-2,CAISESTGYYGYTF,TGTGCCATCAGTGAGTCTACAGGGTACTATGGCTACACCTTC
14,TRBD1,TRBV28,NA,TRBJ1-2,CASSPGTGAYGYTF,TGTGCCAGCAGTCCAGGGACAGGGGCATATGGCTACACCTTC
15,NA,TRBV6-5,NA,TRBJ2-2,CASSYSLATAGELFF,TGTGCCAGCAGTTACTCACTAGCAACCGCCGGGGAGCTGTTTTTT
16,NA,TRBV5-1,NA,TRBJ1-3,CASSLASGPSGNTIYF,TGCGCCAGCAGCTTGGCCAGTGGGCCCTCTGGAAACACCATATATTTT
14,NA,TRBV7-3,NA,TRBJ1-1,CASRSSGGNTEAFF,TGTGCCAGCAGGTCCTCGGGGGGGAACACTGAAGCTTTCTTT
15,NA,TRBV19,NA,TRBJ2-3,CASSIPRSRTDTQYF,TGTGCCAGTAGTATCCCCAGGTCCCGCACAGATACGCAGTATTTT
14,NA,TRBV7-8,NA,TRBJ1-4,CASSQEATREKLFF,TGTGCCAGCAGCCAAGAGGCGACTAGAGAAAAACTGTTTTTT
16,TRBD1,TRBV5-1,once,TRBJ1-3,CASSPGQAISGNTIYF,TGCGCCAGCAGCCCCGGACAGGCGATCTCTGGAAACACCATATATTTT
19,NA,TRBV9,NA,TRBJ2-2,CASSVGPPMPSSNTGELFF,TGTGCCAGCAGCGTAGGTCCCCCGATGCCTAGCTCGAACACCGGGGAGCTGTTTTTT
16,NA,TRBV10-1,few,TRBJ2-2,CASSEPGHHLTGELFF,TGCGCCAGCAGTGAGCCGGGACACCACCTCACCGGGGAGCTGTTTTTT
17,NA,TRBV5-4,NA,TRBJ2-1,CASSPGVGSATYNEQFF,TGTGCCAGCAGCCCCGGAGTCGGTAGCGCGACATACAATGAGCAGTTCTTC
12,NA,TRBV6-6,NA,TRBJ1-4,CASSPSGFVLFF,TGTGCCAGCAGTCCCTCAGGGTTCGTACTGTTTTTT
15,TRBD2,TRBV29-1,NA,TRBJ2-7,CSVANPSGETYEQYF,TGCAGCGTCGCAAACCCTAGCGGGGAGACCTACGAGCAGTACTTC
16,TRBD1,TRBV14,NA,TRBJ1-1,CASSPGQGTLNTEAFF,TGTGCCAGCAGCCCGGGACAGGGCACCTTGAACACTGAAGCTTTCTTT
16,NA,TRBV9,NA,TRBJ2-1,CASSVVGAGSYNEQFF,TGTGCCAGCAGCGTAGTTGGGGCGGGATCCTACAATGAGCAGTTCTTC
14,TRBD1,TRBV19,few,TRBJ1-2,CASSLQGAYGGYTF,TGTGCCAGTAGTCTACAGGGGGCTTATGGCGGCTACACCTTC
12,NA,TRBV3-1/TRBV3-2,once,TRBJ2-1,CASSRRGNEQFF,TGTGCCAGCAGCCGCAGGGGCAATGAGCAGTTCTTC
19,TRBD2,TRBV18,NA,TRBJ2-7,CASSPGGGRGTRSSYEQYF,TGTGCCAGCTCACCAGGTGGCGGGAGAGGAACCCGAAGCTCCTACGAGCAGTACTTC
15,NA,TRBV6-6,NA,TRBJ2-1,CASSYFTGSHNEQFF,TGTGCCAGCAGTTACTTTACAGGGTCGCACAATGAGCAGTTCTTC
16,TRBD1,TRBV4-1,NA,TRBJ2-2,CASSQRQGPNTGELFF,TGCGCCAGCAGCCAAAGACAGGGACCGAACACCGGGGAGCTGTTTTTT
15,TRBD2,TRBV7-2,NA,TRBJ2-5,CASSYNRGGQETQYF,TGTGCCAGCAGCTACAATCGGGGAGGGCAAGAGACCCAGTACTTC
13,NA,TRBV13,once,TRBJ1-2,CASSWQVNYGYTF,TGTGCCAGCAGCTGGCAGGTTAACTATGGCTACACCTTC
15,TRBD1,TRBV11-2,NA,TRBJ2-1,CASSLGGTGIDEQFF,TGTGCCAGCAGCTTAGGTGGGACAGGGATCGATGAGCAGTTCTTC
16,TRBD2,TRBV7-9,NA,TRBJ2-1,CASSLSAGGPYNEQFF,TGTGCCAGCAGCTTATCTGCGGGAGGGCCCTACAATGAGCAGTTCTTC
14,NA,TRBV2,NA,TRBJ2-2,CASDERGGTGELFF,TGTGCCAGCGACGAGAGAGGCGGCACCGGGGAGCTGTTTTTT
13,TRBD1,TRBV2,NA,TRBJ1-5,CASRQGSNQPQHF,TGTGCCAGTAGACAGGGAAGCAATCAGCCCCAGCATTTT
13,NA,TRBV5-5,few,TRBJ2-2,CATAFAGSGELFF,TGTGCCACCGCGTTTGCAGGGTCCGGGGAGCTGTTTTTT
17,TRBD2,TRBV7-9,NA,TRBJ2-2,CASSLFRRTSGTGELFF,TGTGCCAGCAGCTTATTTAGAAGGACTAGCGGGACCGGGGAGCTGTTTTTT
20,TRBD2,TRBV5-1,once,TRBJ2-4,CASSTGLAGDRALGKNIQYF,TGCGCCAGCAGCACGGGACTAGCGGGAGATAGGGCATTGGGCAAAAACATTCAGTACTTC
13,NA,TRBV5-4,once,TRBJ1-2,CASRLDLPGGYTF,TGTGCCAGCAGATTGGACCTCCCGGGGGGCTACACCTTC
13,NA,TRBV18,NA,TRBJ2-7,CASSPRSSYEQYF,TGTGCCAGCTCACCACGGAGCTCCTACGAGCAGTACTTC
14,TRBD1,TRBV6-5,NA,TRBJ1-4,CASRAADRVEKLFF,TGTGCCAGCAGGGCTGCGGACAGGGTGGAAAAACTGTTTTTT
14,NA,TRBV18,once,TRBJ1-4,CASSEQGLDEKLFF,TGTGCCAGCTCCGAACAGGGTTTGGATGAAAAACTGTTTTTT
19,NA,TRBV7-9,NA,TRBJ2-4,CASSFFPPPRQGSKNIQYF,TGTGCCAGCAGCTTTTTCCCCCCTCCCAGGCAGGGGTCCAAAAACATTCAGTACTTC
11,NA,TRBV20-1,once,TRBJ1-2,CSAPQGSGYTF,TGCAGTGCTCCGCAGGGCTCTGGCTACACCTTC
13,TRBD1,TRBV7-2,NA,TRBJ1-2,CASSLDRYQGYTF,TGTGCCAGCAGCTTGGACAGGTACCAGGGCTACACCTTC
15,NA,TRBV19,NA,TRBJ2-3,CASSRGPQEGDTQYF,TGTGCCAGTAGTCGCGGACCGCAAGAGGGAGATACGCAGTATTTT
12,NA,TRBV6-5,once,TRBJ1-1,CASSRGGTEAFF,TGTGCCAGCAGTAGGGGGGGCACTGAAGCTTTCTTT
15,NA,TRBV5-1,few,TRBJ2-1,CASSLSLQSYNEQFF,TGCGCCAGCAGCTTGAGTTTGCAGTCCTACAATGAGCAGTTCTTC
16,TRBD1,TRBV18,NA,TRBJ2-2,CASSPFPGQGTGELFF,TGTGCCAGCTCACCATTCCCGGGACAGGGAACCGGGGAGCTGTTTTTT
13,NA,TRBV19,NA,TRBJ1-2,CASSGRESYGYTF,TGTGCCAGTAGTGGCAGGGAAAGCTATGGCTACACCTTC
14,NA,TRBV28,NA,TRBJ2-5,CASSLSGFQETQYF,TGTGCCAGCAGTTTATCGGGGTTCCAAGAGACCCAGTACTTC
13,NA,TRBV3-1/TRBV3-2,NA,TRBJ2-3,CASSQSRGDTQYF,TGTGCCAGCAGCCAATCGAGGGGGGATACGCAGTATTTT
14,NA,TRBV18,NA,TRBJ1-4,CASSPGGRDEKLFF,TGTGCCAGCTCACCCGGGGGGCGTGATGAAAAACTGTTTTTT
14,NA,TRBV2,NA,TRBJ2-1,CASNPGLANNEQFF,TGTGCCAGCAACCCCGGGCTAGCGAACAATGAGCAGTTCTTC
17,TRBD1,TRBV9,NA,TRBJ1-2,CASSSHPDRAVSYGYTF,TGTGCCAGCAGCTCTCACCCGGACAGGGCAGTGTCCTATGGCTACACCTTC
13,NA,TRBV6-2/TRBV6-3,once,TRBJ1-1,CASIPRGNTEAFF,TGTGCCAGCATCCCCAGGGGGAACACTGAAGCTTTCTTT
11,NA,TRBV29-1,NA,TRBJ2-7,CSVGTGNEQYF,TGCAGCGTAGGAACCGGGAACGAGCAGTACTTC
13,NA,TRBV6-1,NA,TRBJ1-1,CASSDGQYTEAFF,TGTGCCAGCAGTGATGGGCAGTACACTGAAGCTTTCTTT
14,NA,TRBV10-1,NA,TRBJ2-5,CASSDRGARETQYF,TGCGCCAGCAGTGACAGGGGGGCGCGAGAGACCCAGTACTTC
18,TRBD2,TRBV4-2,NA,TRBJ2-3,CASSQDQGLAGRTDTQYF,TGTGCCAGCAGCCAAGATCAGGGACTAGCGGGGCGCACAGATACGCAGTATTTT
17,TRBD2,TRBV11-3,NA,TRBJ2-3,CASSPATASGQRDTQYF,TGTGCCAGCAGCCCTGCCACGGCTAGCGGGCAGAGAGATACGCAGTATTTT
12,TRBD1,TRBV19,NA,TRBJ2-1,CASSIQGDEQFF,TGTGCCAGTAGTATCCAGGGGGATGAGCAGTTCTTC